This T cell receptor beta chain was observed in a study of cytomegalovirus exposure and HLA in healthy donors. Study-level findings and limits: There were a few CMV-associated chains whose specificity for CMV antigens was confirmed in vitro.

Note on this clone: The antigen remains undetermined.

Germline CDR1 reads LNHNV; CDR2 reads YYDKDF (reference sequence). The V gene end was trimmed by 6 bases and the J gene end by 9 bases; junction bases not matched to a gene: 11. The length of the CDR3 is 14 residues. 13 Jbeta primers and 60 Vbeta primers were used for the PCR. Using immunoSEQ multiplex PCR, the repertoire was profiled, and TCRdb retains in-frame clones only, with some absent. The sample consists of about 160,000 clones, around 77% of them appearing once. The sequence derives from a man aged 30 to 45 in good health and CMV-seropositive. The J gene is TRBJ2-1, the V gene TRBV15, with 7 bases identical to TRBD2. Sequencing was done on a sample of PBMCs. The CDR3, as DNA: TGTGCCACCAGACGGCCGGGCCTAGCGGCTGAGCAGTTCTTC. Protein product: CATRRPGLAAEQFF.